This TCR beta chain stems from a study of cytomegalovirus exposure and HLA in healthy donors. The study's findings and limits: The study assumed roughly uniform donor sequencing depth for presence/absence analyses. The authors later linked a missense DCLRE1C variant to TCR beta V- and J-gene trimming. Among TCR beta chains of equal frequency, HLA-associated ones were more clonally expanded in a later analysis.

The count of this clone is one. Its antigen is not known. It was with 60 Vbeta and 13 Jbeta primers that the PCR ran. Clones were read by immunoSEQ multiplex PCR, and TCRdb kept only the in-frame ones, dropping some. The sample lists about 90,000 clones, 74% occurring once. The CDR3 spans 14 residues. V dropped 7 bases and J dropped 6 bases, with 18 bases sitting between them. Per the germline V gene, CDR1 is MDHEN and CDR2 is SYDVKM. The sequenced material came from PBMCs. This sequence joins TRBV28 and TRBJ1-1, with a tentative D call TRBD1 (6 bases). The TCR sequence derives from a man aged 25-45 years in good health and CMV-seropositive. The CDR3 coding sequence is TGTGCCAGCACCTCACCAGGGGAAAGGCCTGAAGCTTTCTTT. As protein: CASTSPGERPEAFF. The complete variable domain, with remaining parts taken from reference TRBV28 and TRBJ1-1, reads DVKVTQSSRYLVKRTGEKVFLECVQDMDHENMFWYRQDPGLGLRLIYFSYDVKMKEKGDIPEGYSVSREKKERFSLILESASTNQTSMYLCASTSPGERPEAFFGQGTRLTVV.